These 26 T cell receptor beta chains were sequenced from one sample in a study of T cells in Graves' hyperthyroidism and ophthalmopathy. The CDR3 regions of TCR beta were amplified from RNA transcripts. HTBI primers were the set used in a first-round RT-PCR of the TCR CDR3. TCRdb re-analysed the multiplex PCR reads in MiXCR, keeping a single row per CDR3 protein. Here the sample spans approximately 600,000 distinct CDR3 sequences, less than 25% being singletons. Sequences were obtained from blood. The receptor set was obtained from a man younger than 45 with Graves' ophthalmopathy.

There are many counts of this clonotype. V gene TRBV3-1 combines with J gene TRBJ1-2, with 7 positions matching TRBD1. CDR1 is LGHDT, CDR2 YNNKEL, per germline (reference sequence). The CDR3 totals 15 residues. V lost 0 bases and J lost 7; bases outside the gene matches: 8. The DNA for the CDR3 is TGTGCCAGCAGCCAAGATCCAGGGGGGTTTTCTGGCTACACCTTC. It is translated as CASSQDPGGFSGYTF.

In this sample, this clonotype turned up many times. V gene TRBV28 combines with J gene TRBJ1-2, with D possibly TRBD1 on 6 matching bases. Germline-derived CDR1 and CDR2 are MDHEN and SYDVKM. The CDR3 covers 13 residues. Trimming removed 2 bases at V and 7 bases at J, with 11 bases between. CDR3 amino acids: CASSLEQGFGYTF. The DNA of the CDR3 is TGTGCCAGCAGTTTAGAACAGGGCTTTGGCTACACCTTC.

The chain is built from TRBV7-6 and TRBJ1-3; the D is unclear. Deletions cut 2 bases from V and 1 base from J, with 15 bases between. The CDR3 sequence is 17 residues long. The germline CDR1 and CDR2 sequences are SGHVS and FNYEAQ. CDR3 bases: TGTGCCAGCAGCTTAATTTGGAGAGACCTATCTGGAAACACCATATATTTT. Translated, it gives CASSLIWRDLSGNTIYF.

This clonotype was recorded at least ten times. The CDR3 DNA sequence: TGTGCCAGCCACGCCAGTCGAGCGAACACCGGGGAGCTGTTTTTT. Translated: CASHASRANTGELFF. The rearrangement uses TRBV28 and TRBJ2-2; D is ambiguous. V dropped 8 bases and J dropped 0 bases, with 13 bases sitting between them. Germline V gene data show CDR1 as MDHEN and CDR2 as SYDVKM. The CDR3 consists of 15 residues.

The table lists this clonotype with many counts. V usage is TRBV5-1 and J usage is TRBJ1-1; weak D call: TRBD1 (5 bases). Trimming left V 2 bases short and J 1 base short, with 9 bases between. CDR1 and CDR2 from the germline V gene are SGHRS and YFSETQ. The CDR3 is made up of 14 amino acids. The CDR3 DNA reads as TGCGCCAGCAGCTTTGGGGGATCGAACACTGAAGCTTTCTTT. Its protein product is CASSFGGSNTEAFF. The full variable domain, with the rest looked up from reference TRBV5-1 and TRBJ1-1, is KAGVTQTPRYLIKTRGQQVTLSCSPISGHRSVSWYQQTPGQGLQFLFEYFSETQRNKGNFPGRFSGRQFSNSRSEMNVSTLELGDSALYLCASSFGGSNTEAFFGQGTRLTVV.

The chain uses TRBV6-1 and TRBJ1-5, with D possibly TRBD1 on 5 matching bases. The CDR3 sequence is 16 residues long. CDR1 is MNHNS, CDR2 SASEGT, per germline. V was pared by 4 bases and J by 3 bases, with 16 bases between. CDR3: CASSGYAGAVNQPQHF. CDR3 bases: TGTGCCAGCAGTGGATACGCCGGGGCCGTCAATCAGCCCCAGCATTTT.

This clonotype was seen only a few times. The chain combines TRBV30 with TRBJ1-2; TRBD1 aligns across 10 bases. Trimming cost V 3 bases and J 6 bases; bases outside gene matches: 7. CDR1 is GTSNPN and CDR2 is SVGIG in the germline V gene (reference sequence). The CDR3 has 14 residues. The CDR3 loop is CAWRGTGAVDGYTF. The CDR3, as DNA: TGTGCCTGGAGAGGGACAGGGGCGGTCGATGGCTACACCTTC. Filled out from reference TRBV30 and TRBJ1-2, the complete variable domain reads SQTIHQWPATLVQPVGSPLSLECTVEGTSNPNLYWYRQAAGRGLQLLFYSVGIGQISSEVPQNLSASRPQDRQFILSSKKLLLSDSGFYLCAWRGTGAVDGYTFGSGTRLTVV.

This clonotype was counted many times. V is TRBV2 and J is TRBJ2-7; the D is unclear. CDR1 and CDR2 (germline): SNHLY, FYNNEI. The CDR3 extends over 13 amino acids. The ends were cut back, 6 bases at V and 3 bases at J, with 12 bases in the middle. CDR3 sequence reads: CASRNLGGYEQYF. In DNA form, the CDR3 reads TGTGCCAGCAGAAATCTGGGCGGCTACGAGCAGTACTTC.

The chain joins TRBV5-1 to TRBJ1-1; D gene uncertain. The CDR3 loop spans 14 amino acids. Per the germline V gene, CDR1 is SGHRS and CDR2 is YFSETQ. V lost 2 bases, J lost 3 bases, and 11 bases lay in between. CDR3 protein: CASSFRVLDTEAFF. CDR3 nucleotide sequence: TGCGCCAGCAGCTTCCGGGTATTGGACACTGAAGCTTTCTTT. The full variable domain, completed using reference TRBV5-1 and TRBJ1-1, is KAGVTQTPRYLIKTRGQQVTLSCSPISGHRSVSWYQQTPGQGLQFLFEYFSETQRNKGNFPGRFSGRQFSNSRSEMNVSTLELGDSALYLCASSFRVLDTEAFFGQGTRLTVV.

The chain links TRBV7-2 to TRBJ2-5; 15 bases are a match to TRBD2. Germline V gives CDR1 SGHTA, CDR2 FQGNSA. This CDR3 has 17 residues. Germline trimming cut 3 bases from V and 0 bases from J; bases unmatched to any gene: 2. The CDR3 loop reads CASSLGTSGRNQETQYF. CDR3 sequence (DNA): TGTGCCAGCAGCTTGGGGACTAGCGGGAGGAACCAAGAGACCCAGTACTTC. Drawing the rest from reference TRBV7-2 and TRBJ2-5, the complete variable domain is GAGVSQSPSNKVTEKGKDVELRCDPISGHTALYWYRQSLGQGLEFLIYFQGNSAPDKSGLPSDRFSAERTGGSVSTLTIQRTQQEDSAVYLCASSLGTSGRNQETQYFGPGTRLLVL.

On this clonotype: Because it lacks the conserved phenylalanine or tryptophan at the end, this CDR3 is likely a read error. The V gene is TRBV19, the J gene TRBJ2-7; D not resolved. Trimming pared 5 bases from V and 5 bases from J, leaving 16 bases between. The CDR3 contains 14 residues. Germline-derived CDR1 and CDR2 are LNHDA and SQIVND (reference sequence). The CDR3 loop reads CASSRRQFVDEQYL. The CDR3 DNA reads TGTGCCAGTAGTCGAAGGCAGTTCGTCGACGAGCAGTACCTC.

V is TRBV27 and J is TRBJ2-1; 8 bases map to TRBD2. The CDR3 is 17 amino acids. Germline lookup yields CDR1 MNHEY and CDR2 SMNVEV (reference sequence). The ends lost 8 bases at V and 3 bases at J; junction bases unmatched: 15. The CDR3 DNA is TGTGCCAGCCGCCGATTGACTAGCGCGACATACTACAATGAGCAGTTCTTC. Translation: CASRRLTSATYYNEQFF.

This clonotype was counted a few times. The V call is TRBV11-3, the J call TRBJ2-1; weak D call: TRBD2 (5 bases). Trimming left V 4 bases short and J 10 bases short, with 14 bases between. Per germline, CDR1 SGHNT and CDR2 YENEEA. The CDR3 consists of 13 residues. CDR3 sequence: CASSSDGVREQFF. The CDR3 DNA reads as TGTGCCAGCAGCTCGGACGGGGTCAGAGAGCAGTTCTTC.

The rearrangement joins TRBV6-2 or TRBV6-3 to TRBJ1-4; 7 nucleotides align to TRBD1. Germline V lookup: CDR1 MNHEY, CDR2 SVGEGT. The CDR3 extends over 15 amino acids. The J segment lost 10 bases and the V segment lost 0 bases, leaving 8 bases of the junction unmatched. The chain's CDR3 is CASSYSPGGEGKLFF. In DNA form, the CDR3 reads TGTGCCAGCAGTTACTCGCCAGGGGGAGAGGGAAAACTGTTTTTT.

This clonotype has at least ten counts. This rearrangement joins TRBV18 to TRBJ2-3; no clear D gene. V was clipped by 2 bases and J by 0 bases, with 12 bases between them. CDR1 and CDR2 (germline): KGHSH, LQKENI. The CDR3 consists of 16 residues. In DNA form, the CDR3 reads TGTGCCAGCTCACCATCGGCACTGTCGAGCACAGATACGCAGTATTTT. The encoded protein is CASSPSALSSTDTQYF. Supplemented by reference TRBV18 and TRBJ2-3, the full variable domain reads NAGVMQNPRHLVRRRGQEARLRCSPMKGHSHVYWYRQLPEEGLKFMVYLQKENIIDESGMPKERFSAEFPKEGPSILRIQQVVRGDSAAYFCASSPSALSSTDTQYFGPGTRLTVL.

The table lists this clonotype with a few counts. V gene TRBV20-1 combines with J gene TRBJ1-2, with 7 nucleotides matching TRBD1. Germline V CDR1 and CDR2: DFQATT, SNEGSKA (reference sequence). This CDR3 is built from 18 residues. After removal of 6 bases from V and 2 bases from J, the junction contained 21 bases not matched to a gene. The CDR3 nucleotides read TGCAGTGCCTATACTACGACAGGGTTTTTCGTAGGGAACTATGGCTACACCTTC. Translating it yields CSAYTTTGFFVGNYGYTF.

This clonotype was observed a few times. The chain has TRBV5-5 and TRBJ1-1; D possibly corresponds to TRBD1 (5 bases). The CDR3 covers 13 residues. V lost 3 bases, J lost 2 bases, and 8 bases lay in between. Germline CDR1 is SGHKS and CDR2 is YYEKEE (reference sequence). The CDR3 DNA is TGTGCCAGCAGCTGGGGGTATAACACTGAAGCTTTCTTT. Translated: CASSWGYNTEAFF.

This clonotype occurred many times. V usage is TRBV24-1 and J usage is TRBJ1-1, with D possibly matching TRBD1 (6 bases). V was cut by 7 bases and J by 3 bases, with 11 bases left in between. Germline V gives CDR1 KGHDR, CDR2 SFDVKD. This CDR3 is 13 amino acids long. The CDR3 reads CATRGQTDTEAFF. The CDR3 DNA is TGTGCCACCAGAGGACAGACCGACACTGAAGCTTTCTTT.

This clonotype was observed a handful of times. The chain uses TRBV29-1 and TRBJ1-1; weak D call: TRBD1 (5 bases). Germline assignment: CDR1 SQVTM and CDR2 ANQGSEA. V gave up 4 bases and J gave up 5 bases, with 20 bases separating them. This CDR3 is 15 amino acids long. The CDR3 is CSVAFKGTLGTEAFF. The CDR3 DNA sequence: TGCAGCGTTGCGTTCAAGGGGACCTTGGGAACTGAAGCTTTCTTT.

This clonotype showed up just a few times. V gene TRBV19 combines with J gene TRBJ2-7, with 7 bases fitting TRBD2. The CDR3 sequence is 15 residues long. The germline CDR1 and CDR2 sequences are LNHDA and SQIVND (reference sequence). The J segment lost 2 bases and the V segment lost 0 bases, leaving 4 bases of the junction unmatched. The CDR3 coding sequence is TGTGCCAGTAGTATAGAAGAGGGAGGGCCCTACGAGCAGTACTTC. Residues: CASSIEEGGPYEQYF.

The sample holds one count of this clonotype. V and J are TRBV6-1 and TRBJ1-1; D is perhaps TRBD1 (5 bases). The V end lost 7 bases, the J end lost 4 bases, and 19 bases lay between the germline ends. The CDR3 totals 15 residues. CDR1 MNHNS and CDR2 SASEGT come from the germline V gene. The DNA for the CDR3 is TGTGCCAGCAAGCCCCACCGGGGGTTCGGCACTGAAGCTTTCTTT. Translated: CASKPHRGFGTEAFF.

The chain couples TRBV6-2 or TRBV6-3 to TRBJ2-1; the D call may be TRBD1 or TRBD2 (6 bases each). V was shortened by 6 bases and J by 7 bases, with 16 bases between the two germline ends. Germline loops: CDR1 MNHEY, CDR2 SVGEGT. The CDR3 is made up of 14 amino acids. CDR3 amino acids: CASRRLLGGNEQFF. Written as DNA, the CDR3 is TGTGCCAGCAGACGCTTACTAGGGGGGAATGAGCAGTTCTTC.

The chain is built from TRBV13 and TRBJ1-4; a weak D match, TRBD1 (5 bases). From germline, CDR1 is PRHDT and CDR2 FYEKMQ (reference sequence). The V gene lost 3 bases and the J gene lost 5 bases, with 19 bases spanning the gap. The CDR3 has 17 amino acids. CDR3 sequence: CASSFGLRTIPNEKLFF. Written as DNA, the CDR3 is TGTGCCAGCAGCTTTGGCTTGAGGACAATCCCGAATGAAAAACTGTTTTTT.

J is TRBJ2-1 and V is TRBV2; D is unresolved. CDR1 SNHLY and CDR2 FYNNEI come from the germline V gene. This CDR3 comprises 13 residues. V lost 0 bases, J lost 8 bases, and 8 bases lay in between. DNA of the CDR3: TGTGCCAGCAGTGAAGCGCCCGTCGATGAGCAGTTCTTC. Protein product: CASSEAPVDEQFF.

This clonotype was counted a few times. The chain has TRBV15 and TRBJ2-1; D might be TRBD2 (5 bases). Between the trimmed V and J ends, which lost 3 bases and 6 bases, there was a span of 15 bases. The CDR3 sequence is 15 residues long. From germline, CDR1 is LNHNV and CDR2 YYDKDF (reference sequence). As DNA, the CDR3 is TGTGCCACCAGCAGTGGCGGAGGTCGACCCAATGAGCAGTTCTTC. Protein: CATSSGGGRPNEQFF.

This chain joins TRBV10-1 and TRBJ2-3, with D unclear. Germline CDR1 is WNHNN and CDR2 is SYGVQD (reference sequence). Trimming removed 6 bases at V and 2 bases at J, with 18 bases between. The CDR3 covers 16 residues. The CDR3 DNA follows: TGCGCCAGCAGCGCTATAGCTGCGGCGAACACAGATACGCAGTATTTT. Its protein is CASSAIAAANTDTQYF.